This T cell receptor (beta chain) was sequenced in a study of breast tumors, draining lymph nodes, adjacent tissues. This clonotype was seen many times. Its specificity is unknown. The germline CDR1 and CDR2 sequences are SGHTA and FQGNSA. With V trimmed by 1 base and J by 8 bases, 5 bases remained unmatched. The CDR3 has 16 amino acids. TCRdb reprocessed the multiplex PCR reads with MiXCR, giving one entry per CDR3 protein. Of roughly 130,000 distinct CDR3 sequences in the sample, 15% to 20% are singletons; the top ten hold roughly 3.5%. Breast cancer patients provided tissue from their axillary draining lymph nodes. The study, taken as a whole, reports: Tumor T cell lymph node origin was a supported hypothesis, not proven. Compared with lymph nodes, tumors were less diverse; compared with nontumor tissue, more. Findings are consistent with lymph node origin and intratumoral expansion of most tumor T cells.

Sequenced input: axillary lymph node tissue. The V call is TRBV7-2, the J call TRBJ2-3, with 14 bases aligning to TRBD2. This TCR was sampled from a female donor with breast cancer. Some clones in this sample may be carry-over from other donors' samples. DNA for the CDR3: TGTGCCAGCAGCTTAGGACTAGCGGGGGGGCTGAGTACGCAGTATTTT. As protein: CASSLGLAGGLSTQYF.